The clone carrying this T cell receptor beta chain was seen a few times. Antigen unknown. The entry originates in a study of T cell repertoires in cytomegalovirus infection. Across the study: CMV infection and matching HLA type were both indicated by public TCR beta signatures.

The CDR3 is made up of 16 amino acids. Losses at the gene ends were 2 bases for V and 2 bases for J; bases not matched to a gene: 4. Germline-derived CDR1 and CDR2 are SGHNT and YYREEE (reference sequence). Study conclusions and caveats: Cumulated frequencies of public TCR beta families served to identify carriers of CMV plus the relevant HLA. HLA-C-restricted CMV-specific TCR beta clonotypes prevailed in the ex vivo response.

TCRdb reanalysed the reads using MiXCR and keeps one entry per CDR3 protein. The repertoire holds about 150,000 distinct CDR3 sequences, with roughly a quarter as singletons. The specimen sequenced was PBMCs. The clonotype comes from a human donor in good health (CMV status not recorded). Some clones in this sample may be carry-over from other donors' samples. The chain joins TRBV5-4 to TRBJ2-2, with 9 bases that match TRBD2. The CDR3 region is CASSFGLATNTGELFF. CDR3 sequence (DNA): TGTGCCAGCAGCTTCGGACTAGCGACTAACACCGGGGAGCTGTTTTTT.